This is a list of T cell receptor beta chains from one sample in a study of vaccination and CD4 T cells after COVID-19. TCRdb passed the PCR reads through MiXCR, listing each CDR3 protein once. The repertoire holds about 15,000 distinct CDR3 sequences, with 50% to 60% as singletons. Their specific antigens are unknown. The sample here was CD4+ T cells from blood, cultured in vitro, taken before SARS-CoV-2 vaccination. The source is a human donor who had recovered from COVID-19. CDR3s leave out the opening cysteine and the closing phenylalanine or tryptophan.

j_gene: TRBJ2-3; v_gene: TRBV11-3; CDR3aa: ASSLELTDTQY
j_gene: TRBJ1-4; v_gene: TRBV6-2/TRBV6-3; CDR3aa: ASWGRDGTPTTNEKLF
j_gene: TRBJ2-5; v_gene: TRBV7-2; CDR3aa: ASSLRPGLAEETQY
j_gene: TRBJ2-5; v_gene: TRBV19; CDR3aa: ASSIASGVQETQY
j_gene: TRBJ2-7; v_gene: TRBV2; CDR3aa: ASSVRTATTPLEQY
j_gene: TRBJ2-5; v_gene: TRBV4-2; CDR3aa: ASSPAGTQETQY
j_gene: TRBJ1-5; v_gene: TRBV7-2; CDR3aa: ASSWAGSNQPQH
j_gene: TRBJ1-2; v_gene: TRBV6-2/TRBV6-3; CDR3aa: ASRVSNGYT
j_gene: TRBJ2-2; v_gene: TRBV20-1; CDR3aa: SARGLAGGPTGELF
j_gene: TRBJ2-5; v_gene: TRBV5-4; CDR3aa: ASSLGRGGPQETQY
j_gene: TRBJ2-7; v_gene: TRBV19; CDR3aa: ASSSNYEQY
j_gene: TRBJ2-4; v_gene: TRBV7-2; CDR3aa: ASSADIGGAKNIQY
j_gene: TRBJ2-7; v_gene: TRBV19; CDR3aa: ASSDHRGRDSYEQY
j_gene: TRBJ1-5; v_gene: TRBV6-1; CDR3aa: ASQDSLYSNQPQH
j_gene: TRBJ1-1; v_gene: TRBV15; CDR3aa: ATRGLSSRAF
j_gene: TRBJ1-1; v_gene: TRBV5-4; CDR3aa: ASSREPNTEAF
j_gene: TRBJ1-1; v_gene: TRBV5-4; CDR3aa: ASSLRWGTEAF
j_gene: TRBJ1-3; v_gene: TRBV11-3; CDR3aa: ASSLAGGTGNTIY
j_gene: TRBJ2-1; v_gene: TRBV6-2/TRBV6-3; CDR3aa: ASSYGGYEQF
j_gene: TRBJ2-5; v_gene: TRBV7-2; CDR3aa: ASSREASGGGETQY
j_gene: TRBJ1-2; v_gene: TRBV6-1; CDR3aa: ASSRMDLGGYT
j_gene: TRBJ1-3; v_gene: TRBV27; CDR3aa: ASSQQGISGNTIY
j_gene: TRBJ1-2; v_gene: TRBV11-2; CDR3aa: ASSTDTGRTYGYT
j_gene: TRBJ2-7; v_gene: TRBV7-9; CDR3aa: ASSRSGPYEQY
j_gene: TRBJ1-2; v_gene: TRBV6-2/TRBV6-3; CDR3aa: ASSFEAKYGYT
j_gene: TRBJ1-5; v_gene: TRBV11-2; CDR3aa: ASSSGRRSNQPQH
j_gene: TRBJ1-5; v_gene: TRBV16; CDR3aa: ASSSSMGSNQPQH
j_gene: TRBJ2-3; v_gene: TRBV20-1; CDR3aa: SAIDRATSTDTQY
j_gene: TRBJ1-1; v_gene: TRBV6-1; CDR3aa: ASIPPQGGMNTEAF
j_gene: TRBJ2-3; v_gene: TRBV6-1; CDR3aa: ASGAGAIPGTQY
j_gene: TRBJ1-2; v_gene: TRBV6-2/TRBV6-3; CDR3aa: ASSWQSYGYT
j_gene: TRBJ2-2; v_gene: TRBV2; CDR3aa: ASRRGQGGTGELF
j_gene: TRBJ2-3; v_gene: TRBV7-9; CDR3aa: ASSSGRGGFTDTQY
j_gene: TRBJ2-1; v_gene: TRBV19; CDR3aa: ASSVGLAGWGEQF
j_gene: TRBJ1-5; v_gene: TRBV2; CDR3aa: ASSWGLDQPQH
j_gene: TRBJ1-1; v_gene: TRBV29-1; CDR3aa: SVVTAVEAF
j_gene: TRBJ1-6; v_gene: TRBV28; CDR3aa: ASRETLNSPLH
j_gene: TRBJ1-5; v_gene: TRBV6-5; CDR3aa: ASSYSQGLNSNQPQH
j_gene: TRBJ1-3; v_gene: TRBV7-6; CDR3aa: ASSLAVGSGAGNTIY
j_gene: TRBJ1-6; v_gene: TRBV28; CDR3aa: ASSTQQGWVSPLH
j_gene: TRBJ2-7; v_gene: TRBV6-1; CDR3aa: ASGQGPYEQY
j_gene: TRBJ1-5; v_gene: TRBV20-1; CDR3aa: SAEGQTYQPQH
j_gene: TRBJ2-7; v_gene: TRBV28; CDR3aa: ASSLGYEQY
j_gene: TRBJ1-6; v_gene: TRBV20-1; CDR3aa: SANRQGDSPLH
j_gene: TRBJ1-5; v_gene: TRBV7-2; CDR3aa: ASSEGTFQPQH
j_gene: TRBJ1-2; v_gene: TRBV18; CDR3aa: AGSPGTGNYGYT
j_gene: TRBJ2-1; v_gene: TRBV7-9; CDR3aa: ASSLGRGGRNEQF
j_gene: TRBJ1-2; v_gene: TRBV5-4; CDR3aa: ASSGTGQGKLANYGYT
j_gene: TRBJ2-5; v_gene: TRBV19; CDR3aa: ASSDPGGSAGSQY
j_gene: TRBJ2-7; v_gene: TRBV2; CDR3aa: ASSGDSYYEQY
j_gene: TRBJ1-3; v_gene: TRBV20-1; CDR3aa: SAGDRRSGNTIY
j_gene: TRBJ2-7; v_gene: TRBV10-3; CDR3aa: AIRGTGGHYEQY
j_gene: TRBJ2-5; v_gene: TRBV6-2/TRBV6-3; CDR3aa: ASSSIPPGTGGLETQY
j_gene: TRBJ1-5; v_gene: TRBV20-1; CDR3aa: SALSGQPNQPQH
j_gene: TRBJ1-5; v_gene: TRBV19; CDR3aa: ATKFDRSSNQPQH
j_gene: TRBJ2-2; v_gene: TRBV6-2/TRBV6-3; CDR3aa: ASSYDRQGATGELF
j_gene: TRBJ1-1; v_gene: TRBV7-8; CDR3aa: ASSPKGQWRNEAF
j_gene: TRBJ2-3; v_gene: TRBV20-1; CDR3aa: SARDPGRGPSTDTQY
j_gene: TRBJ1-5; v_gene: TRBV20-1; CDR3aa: SRENDSNQPQH
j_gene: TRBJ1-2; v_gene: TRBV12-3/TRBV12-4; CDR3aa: ASSDRHGGYT